This T cell receptor (beta chain) was found in a study of Ad26.COV2.S vaccination and SARS-CoV-2 variants. Study background: Sample donor was a member of the COV1001 Ad26.COV2.S trial arm. Into the muscle, Ad26.COV2.S was dosed once or twice, 56 days apart.

Study-wide points: Vaccinated and placebo-treated recipients had similar non-spike TCR breadth.

Treatment specified: roughly 18 received Ad26.COV2.S at low or high dose, single or two shots; several received placebo; per-sample allocation not given. Samples were taken on day 63 after the first vaccine or placebo injection. Built on an Ad26 vector, the vaccine expressed Wuhan-strain SARS-CoV-2 spike. V was pared by 1 base and J by 3 bases, with 11 bases between. This CDR3 is 15 amino acids long. The V gene's germline CDR1 is LGHDT and CDR2 YNNKEL (reference sequence). Data came from immunoSEQ multiplex PCR; TCRdb stores just in-frame clones and leaves some out. This table holds about 330,000 clones, 75% to 90% found once. In the case of this clone: As yet, its antigen is unknown.

The receptor was derived from a person aged 18-65 years who received the Ad26.COV2.S COVID-19 vaccine or a placebo. V is TRBV3-1 (or the pseudogene TRBV3-2) and J is TRBJ2-3; tentative D call: TRBD2 (6 bases). The material sequenced was peripheral blood, taken in a trial of Ad26.COV2.S vaccine versus placebo. Here the CDR3 reads CASSQGTGATDTQYF. The CDR3 region has the DNA TGTGCCAGCAGCCAAGGAACGGGAGCTACAGATACGCAGTATTTT.